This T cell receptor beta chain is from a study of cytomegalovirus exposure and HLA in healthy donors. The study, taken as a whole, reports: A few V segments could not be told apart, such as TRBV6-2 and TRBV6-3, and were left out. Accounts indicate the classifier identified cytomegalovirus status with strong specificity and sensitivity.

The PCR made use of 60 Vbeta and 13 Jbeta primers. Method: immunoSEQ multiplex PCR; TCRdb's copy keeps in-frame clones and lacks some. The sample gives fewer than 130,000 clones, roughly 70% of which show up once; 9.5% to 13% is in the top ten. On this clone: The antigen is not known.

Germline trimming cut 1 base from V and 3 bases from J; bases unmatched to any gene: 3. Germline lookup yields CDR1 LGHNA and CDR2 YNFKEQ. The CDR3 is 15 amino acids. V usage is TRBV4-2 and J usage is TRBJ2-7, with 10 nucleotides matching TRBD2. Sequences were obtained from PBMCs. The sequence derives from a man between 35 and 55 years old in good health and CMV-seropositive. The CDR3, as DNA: TGTGCCAGCAGCCAAGGGGCTAGCGGGAGCTACGAGCAGTACTTC. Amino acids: CASSQGASGSYEQYF.